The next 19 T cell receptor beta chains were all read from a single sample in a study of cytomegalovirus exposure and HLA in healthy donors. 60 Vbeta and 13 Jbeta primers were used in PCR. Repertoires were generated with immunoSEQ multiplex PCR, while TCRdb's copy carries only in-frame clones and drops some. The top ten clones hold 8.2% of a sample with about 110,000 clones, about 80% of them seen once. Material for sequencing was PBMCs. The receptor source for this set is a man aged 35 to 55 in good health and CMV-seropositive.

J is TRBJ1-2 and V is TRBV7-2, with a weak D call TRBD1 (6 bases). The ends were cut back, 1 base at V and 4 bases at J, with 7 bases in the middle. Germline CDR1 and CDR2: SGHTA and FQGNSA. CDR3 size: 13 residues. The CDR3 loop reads CASSLVGGYGYTF. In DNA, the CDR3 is TGTGCCAGCAGCTTAGTAGGGGGCTATGGCTACACCTTC.

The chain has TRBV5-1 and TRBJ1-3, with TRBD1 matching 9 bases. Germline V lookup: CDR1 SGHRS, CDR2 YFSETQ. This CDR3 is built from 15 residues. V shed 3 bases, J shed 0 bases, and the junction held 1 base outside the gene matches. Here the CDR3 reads CASSSTGGSGNTIYF. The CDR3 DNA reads TGCGCCAGCAGCTCGACAGGGGGCTCTGGAAACACCATATATTTT.

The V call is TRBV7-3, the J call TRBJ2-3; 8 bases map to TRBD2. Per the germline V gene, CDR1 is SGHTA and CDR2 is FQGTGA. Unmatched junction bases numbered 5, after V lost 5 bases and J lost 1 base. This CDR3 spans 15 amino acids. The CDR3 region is CASSPAGERTDTQYF. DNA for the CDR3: TGTGCCAGCAGCCCAGCGGGAGAACGCACAGATACGCAGTATTTT.

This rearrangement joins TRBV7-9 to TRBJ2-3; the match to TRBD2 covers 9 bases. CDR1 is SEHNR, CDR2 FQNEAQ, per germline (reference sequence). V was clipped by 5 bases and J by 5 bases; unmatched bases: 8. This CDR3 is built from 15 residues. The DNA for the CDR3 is TGTGCCAGCAGCCCGCCTAGCGGGAACCAAGATACGCAGTATTTT. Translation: CASSPPSGNQDTQYF.

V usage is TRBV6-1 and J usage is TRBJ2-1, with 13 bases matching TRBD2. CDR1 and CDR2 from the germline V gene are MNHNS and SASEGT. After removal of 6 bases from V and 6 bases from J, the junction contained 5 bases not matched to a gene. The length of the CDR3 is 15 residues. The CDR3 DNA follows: TGTGCCAGCAGCGTGGGACTAGCGGGGACCAATGAGCAGTTCTTC. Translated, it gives CASSVGLAGTNEQFF.

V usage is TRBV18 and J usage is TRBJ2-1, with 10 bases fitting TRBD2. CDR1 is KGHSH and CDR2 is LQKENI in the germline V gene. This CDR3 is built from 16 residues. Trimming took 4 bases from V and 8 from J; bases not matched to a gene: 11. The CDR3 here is CASSQRERGGGDEQFF. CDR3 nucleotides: TGTGCCAGCTCACAACGAGAGCGGGGGGGAGGAGATGAGCAGTTCTTC.

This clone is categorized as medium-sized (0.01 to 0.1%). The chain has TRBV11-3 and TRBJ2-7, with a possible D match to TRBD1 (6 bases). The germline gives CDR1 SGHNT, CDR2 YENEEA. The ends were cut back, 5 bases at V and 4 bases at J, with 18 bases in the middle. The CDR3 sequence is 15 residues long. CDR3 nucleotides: TGTGCCAGCAGCGCGCCAGGGGCCCATCTTTACGAGCAGTACTTC. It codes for CASSAPGAHLYEQYF.

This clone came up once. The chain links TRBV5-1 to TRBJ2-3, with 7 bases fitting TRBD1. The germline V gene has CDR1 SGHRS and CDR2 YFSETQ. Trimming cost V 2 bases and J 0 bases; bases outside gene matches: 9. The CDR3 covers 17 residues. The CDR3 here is CASSFGSLGQSTDTQYF. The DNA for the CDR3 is TGCGCCAGCAGCTTTGGGAGCTTGGGACAGAGCACAGATACGCAGTATTTT.

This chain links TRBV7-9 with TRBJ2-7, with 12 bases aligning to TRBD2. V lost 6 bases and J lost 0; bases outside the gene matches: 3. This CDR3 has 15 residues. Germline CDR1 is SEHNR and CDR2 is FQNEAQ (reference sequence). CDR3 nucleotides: TGTGCCAGCAGATCGGGACTAGCGGGCTCCTACGAGCAGTACTTC. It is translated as CASRSGLAGSYEQYF.

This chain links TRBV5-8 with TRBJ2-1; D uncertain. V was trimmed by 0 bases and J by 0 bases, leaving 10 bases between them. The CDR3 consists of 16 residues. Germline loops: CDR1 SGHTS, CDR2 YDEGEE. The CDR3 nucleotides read TGTGCCAGCAGCTTGGAGCCGGCTAGCTCCTACAATGAGCAGTTCTTC. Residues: CASSLEPASSYNEQFF.

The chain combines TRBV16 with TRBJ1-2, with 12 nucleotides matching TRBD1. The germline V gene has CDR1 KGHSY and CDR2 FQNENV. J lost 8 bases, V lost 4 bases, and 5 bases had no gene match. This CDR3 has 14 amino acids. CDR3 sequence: CASSLGTGGAGYTF. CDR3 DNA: TGTGCCAGCAGCCTCGGGACAGGGGGCGCCGGCTACACCTTC.

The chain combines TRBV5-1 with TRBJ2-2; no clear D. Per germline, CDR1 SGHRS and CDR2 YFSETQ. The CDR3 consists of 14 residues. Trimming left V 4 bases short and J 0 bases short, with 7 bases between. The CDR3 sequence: CASSPSANTGELFF. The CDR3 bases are TGCGCCAGCAGCCCTTCTGCGAACACCGGGGAGCTGTTTTTT.

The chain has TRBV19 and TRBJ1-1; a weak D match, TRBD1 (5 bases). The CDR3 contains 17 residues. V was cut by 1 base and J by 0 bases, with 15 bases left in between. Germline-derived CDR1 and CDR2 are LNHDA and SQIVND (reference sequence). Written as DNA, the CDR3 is TGTGCCAGTAGTATAGGGACACTTTGGGGCATGAACACTGAAGCTTTCTTT. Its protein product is CASSIGTLWGMNTEAFF. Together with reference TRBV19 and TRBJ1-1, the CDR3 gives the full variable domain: DGGITQSPKYLFRKEGQNVTLSCEQNLNHDAMYWYRQDPGQGLRLIYYSQIVNDFQKGDIAEGYSVSREKKESFPLTVTSAQKNPTAFYLCASSIGTLWGMNTEAFFGQGTRLTVV.

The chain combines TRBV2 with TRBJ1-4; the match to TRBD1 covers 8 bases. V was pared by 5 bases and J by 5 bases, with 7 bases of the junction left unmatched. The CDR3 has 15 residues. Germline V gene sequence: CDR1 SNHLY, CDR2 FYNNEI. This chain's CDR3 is CASSSSQGANEKLFF. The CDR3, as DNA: TGTGCCAGCAGTTCAAGCCAGGGGGCAAATGAAAAACTGTTTTTT.

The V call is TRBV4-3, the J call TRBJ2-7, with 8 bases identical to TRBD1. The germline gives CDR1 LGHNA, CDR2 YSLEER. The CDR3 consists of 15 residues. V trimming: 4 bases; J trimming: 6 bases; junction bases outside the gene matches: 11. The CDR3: CASSPGGTGGVEQYF. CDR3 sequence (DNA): TGCGCCAGCAGCCCGGGTGGGACAGGCGGTGTCGAGCAGTACTTC.

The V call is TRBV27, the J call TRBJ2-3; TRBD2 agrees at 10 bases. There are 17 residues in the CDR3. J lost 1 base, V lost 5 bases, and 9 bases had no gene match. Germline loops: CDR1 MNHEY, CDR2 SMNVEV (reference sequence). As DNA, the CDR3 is TGTGCCAGCAGTGGGCTAGCGGGAGTAGGGGGCACAGATACGCAGTATTTT. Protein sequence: CASSGLAGVGGTDTQYF.

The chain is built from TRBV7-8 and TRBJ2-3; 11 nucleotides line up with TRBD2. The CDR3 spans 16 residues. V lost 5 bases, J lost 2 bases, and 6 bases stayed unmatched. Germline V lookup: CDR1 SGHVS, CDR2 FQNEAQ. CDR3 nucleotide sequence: TGTGCCAGCAGCCGCTTAGCGGGGGGGCTCACAGATACGCAGTATTTT. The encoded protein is CASSRLAGGLTDTQYF.

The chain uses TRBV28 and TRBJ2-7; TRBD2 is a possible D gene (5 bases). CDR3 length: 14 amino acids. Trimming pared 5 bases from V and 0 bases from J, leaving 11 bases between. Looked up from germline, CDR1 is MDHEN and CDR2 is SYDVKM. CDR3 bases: TGTGCCAGCAGTGCCACCGGGAACTCCTACGAGCAGTACTTC. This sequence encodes CASSATGNSYEQYF.

The CDR3 is CSAHRNTEAFF. The CDR3 DNA is TGCAGTGCTCACAGGAACACTGAAGCTTTCTTT. The genes are TRBV20-1 and TRBJ1-1; no reliable D call. V lost 5 bases and J lost 1, with 5 bases in between. The CDR3 covers 11 residues. Germline V CDR1 and CDR2: DFQATT, SNEGSKA (reference sequence).